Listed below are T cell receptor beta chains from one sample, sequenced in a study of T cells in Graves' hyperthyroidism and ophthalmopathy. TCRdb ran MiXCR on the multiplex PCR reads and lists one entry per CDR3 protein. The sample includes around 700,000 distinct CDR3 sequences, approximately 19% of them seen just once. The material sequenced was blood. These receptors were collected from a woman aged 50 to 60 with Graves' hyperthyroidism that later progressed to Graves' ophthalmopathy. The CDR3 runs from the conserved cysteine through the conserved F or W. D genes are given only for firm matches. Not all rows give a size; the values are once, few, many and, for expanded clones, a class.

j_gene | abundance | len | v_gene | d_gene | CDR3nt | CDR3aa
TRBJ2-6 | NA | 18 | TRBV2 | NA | TGTGCCAGCAGTGAGGGGCCAGACTATATCTCTGGGGCCAACGTCCTGACTTTC | CASSEGPDYISGANVLTF
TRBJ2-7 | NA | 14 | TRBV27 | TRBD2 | TGTGCCAGCAGACTAGCGGGAGTTTACTACGAGCAGTACTTC | CASRLAGVYYEQYF
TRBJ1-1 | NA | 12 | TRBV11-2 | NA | TGTGCCAGCAGCCTCCACCTCACTGAAGCTTTCTTT | CASSLHLTEAFF
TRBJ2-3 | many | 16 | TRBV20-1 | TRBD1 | TGCAGTGCTAGGACAGGGGGCGCGGGGAGAGAAGATACGCAGTATTTT | CSARTGGAGREDTQYF
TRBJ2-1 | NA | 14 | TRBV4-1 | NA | TGCGCCAGCAGCCAAGGGGGTTTCGGCAATGAGCAGTTCTTC | CASSQGGFGNEQFF
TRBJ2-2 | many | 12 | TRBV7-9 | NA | TGTGCCAGCAGCTTATCGGGCGGGGAGCTGTTTTTT | CASSLSGGELFF
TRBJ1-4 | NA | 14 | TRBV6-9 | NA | TGTGCCAGCAGTTCAAACAGGGCACATGAAAAACTGTTTTTT | CASSSNRAHEKLFF
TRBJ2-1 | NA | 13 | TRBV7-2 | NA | TGTGCCAGCAGCACAATCAGCTACAATGAGCAGTTCTTC | CASSTISYNEQFF
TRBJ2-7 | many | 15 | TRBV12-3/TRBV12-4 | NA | TGTGCCAGCAGTTTGACGGAGACGGGCTCCTACGAGCAGTACTTC | CASSLTETGSYEQYF
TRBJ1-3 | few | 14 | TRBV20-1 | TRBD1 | TGCAGTGCGTCGGACAGGGACTCTGGAAACACCATATATTTT | CSASDRDSGNTIYF
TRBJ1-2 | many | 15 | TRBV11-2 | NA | TGTGCCAGCAGCTTAGAAATTGCACCTAACTATGGCTACACCTTC | CASSLEIAPNYGYTF
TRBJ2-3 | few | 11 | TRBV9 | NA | TGTGCCAGCAGCGCCGTGGATACGCAGTATTTT | CASSAVDTQYF
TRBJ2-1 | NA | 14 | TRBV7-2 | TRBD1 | TGTGCCAGCAGCCCCAGGGACAGATTCCATGAGCAGCTCTTC | CASSPRDRFHEQLF
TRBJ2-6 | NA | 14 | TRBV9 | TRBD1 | TGTGCCAGCAGCGAGGGACAGCGAAACGGAGTCCTGACTTTC | CASSEGQRNGVLTF
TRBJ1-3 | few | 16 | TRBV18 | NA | TGTGCCAGCTCACCGACCTCCAGGCACTCTGGAAACACCATATATTTT | CASSPTSRHSGNTIYF
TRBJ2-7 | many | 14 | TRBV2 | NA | TGTGCCAGCAGTGAAGGGGGAGTCGGCTACGAGCAGTACTTC | CASSEGGVGYEQYF
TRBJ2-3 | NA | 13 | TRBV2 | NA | TGTGCCAGCGTTACAGTATTCGCAGATACGCAGTATTTT | CASVTVFADTQYF
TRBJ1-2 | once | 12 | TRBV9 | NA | TGTGCCAGCTGGGGGGCCTTGTATGGCTACACCTTC | CASWGALYGYTF
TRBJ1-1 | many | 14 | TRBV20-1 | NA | TGCAGTGCTGACAGATACTTCATGAACACTGAAGCTTTCTTT | CSADRYFMNTEAFF
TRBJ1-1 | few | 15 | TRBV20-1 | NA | TGCAGTGCCAAAGAGGGGCGGTTGGTAAACACTGAAGCTTTCTTT | CSAKEGRLVNTEAFF
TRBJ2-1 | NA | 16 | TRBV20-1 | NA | TGCAGTGCTTATACACCCGGGACCAACCCCTCTAATGAGCAGTTCTTC | CSAYTPGTNPSNEQFF
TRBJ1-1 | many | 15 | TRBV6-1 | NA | TGTGCCAGCAGTCGAGATCAAAACATGAACACTGAAGCTTTCTTT | CASSRDQNMNTEAFF
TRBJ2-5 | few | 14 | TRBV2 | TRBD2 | TGTGCCAGCAGTGAAACTAGCGGGGCTGAGACCCAGTACTTC | CASSETSGAETQYF
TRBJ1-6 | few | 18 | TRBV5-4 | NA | TGTGCCAGCAGCCAACCCGCGAGGGAGCGCTCCTATAATTCACCCCTCCACTTT | CASSQPARERSYNSPLHF
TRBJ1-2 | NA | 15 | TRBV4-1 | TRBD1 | TGCGCCAGCAGCCAACCAGACAGGGGGGCCAGGGGCTACACCTTC | CASSQPDRGARGYTF
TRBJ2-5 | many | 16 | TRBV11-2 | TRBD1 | TGTGCCAGCAGCTCAACGGTCGAGACAGGGGTAGAGACCCAGTACTTC | CASSSTVETGVETQYF
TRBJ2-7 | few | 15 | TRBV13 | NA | TGTGCCAGCAGCTTAGGTGCCAGCGATTTCGACGAGCAGTACTTC | CASSLGASDFDEQYF
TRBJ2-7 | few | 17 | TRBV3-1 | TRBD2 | TGTGCCAGCAGCCAGTCACAAGGACTAGCCGCCGCCTACGAGCAGTACTTC | CASSQSQGLAAAYEQYF
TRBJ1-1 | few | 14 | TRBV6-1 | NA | TGTGCCAGCACCAACGGGGGGGTAGTAAGTGAAGCTTTCTTT | CASTNGGVVSEAFF
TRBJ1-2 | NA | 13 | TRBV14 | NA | TGTGCCAGCAGCGGGCGACAGGCTGGAGGCTACACCTTC | CASSGRQAGGYTF
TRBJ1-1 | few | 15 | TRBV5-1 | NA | TGCGCCAGCAGTTTCAGACAGGTGGGCCAACTTGAAGCTTTCTTT | CASSFRQVGQLEAFF
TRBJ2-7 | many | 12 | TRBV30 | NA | TGTGCCTGGAGTGGGGACGGGGTCGAGCAGTACTTC | CAWSGDGVEQYF
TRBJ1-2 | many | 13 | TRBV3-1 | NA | TGTGCCAGCAGCCAAGGGGGAGGGCCTGGCTACACCTTC | CASSQGGGPGYTF
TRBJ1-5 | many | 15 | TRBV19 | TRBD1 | TGTGCCAGTAGTGTCCGGGACAGGGATGTTCAGCCCCAGCATTTT | CASSVRDRDVQPQHF
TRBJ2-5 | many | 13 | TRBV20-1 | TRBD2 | TGCAGTGCCCACTCCGGGGGGGAAGAGACCCAGTACTTC | CSAHSGGEETQYF
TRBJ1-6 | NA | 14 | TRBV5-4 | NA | TGTGCCAGCAGCCACCGGGACTGGTTGGCACCCCTCCACTTT | CASSHRDWLAPLHF
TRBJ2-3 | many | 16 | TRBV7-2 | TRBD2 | TGTGCCAGCAGCCGTCGATTAGCGGGGGGTACAGATACGCAGTATTTT | CASSRRLAGGTDTQYF
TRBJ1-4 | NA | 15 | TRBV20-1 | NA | TGCAGTGCTAGACCAACTCTTGCAACTAATGAAAAACTGTTTTTT | CSARPTLATNEKLFF
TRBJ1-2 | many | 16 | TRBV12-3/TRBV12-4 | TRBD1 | TGTGCCAGCAGTCCACCTGACAGGGCACCTAACTATGGCTACACCTTC | CASSPPDRAPNYGYTF
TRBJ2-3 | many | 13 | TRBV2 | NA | TGTGCCAGCATACAGGAGATCACAGATACGCAGTATTTT | CASIQEITDTQYF
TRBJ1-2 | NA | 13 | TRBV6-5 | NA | TGTGCCAGCAGTTCTGGACAGATGTATGGCTACACCTTC | CASSSGQMYGYTF
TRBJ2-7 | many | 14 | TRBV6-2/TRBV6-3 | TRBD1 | TGTGCCAGCAGACAGGGGAAGATATTGAGCGAGCAGTACTTC | CASRQGKILSEQYF
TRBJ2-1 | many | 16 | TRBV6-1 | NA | TGTGCCAGCAGTGCTCTGGGCTCAGGAATCAAAAATGAGCAGTTCTTC | CASSALGSGIKNEQFF
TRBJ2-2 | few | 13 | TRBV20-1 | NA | TGCAGTGCTAGTGGGACGGACACCGGGGAGCTGTTTTTT | CSASGTDTGELFF